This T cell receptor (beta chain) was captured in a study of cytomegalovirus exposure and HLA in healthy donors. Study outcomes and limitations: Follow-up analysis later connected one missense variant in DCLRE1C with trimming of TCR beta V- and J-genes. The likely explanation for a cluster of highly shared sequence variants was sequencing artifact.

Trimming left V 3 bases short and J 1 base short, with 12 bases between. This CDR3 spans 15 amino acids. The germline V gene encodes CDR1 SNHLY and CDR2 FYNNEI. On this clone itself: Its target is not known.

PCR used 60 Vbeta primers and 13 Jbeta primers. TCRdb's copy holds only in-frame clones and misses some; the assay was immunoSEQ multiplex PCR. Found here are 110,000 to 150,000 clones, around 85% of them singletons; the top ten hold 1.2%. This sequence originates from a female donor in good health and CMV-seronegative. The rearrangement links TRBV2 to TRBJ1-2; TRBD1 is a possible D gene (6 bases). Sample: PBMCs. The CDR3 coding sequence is TGTGCCAGCAGTGAGGGGGCAGGGAGTAACTATGGCTACACCTTC. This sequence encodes CASSEGAGSNYGYTF.